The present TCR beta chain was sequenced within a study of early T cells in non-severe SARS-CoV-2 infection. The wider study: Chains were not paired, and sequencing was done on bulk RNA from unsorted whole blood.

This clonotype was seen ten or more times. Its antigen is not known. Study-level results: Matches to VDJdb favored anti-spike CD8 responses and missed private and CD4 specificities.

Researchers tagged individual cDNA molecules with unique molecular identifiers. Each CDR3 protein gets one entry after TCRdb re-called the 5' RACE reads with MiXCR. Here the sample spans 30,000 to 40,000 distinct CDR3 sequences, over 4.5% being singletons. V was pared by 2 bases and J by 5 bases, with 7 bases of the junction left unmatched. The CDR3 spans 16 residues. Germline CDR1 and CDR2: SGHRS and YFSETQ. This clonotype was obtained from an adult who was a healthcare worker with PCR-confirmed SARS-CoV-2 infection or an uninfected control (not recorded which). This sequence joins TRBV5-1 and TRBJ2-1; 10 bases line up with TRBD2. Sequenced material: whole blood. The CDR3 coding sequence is TGCGCCAGCAGCTTCGGTCCTAGCGGGGGCCACAATGAGCAGTTCTTC. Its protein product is CASSFGPSGGHNEQFF.